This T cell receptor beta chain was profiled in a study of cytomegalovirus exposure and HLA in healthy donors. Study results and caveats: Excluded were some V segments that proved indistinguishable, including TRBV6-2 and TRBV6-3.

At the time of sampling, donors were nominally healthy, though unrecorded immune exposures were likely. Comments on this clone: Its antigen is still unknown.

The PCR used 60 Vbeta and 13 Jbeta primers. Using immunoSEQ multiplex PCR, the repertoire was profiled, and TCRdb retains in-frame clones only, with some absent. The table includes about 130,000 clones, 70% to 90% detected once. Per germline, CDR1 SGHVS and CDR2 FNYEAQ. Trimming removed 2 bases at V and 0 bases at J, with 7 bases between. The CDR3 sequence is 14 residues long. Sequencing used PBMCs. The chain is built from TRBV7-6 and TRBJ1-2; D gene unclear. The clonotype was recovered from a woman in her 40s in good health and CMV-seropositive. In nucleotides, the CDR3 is TGTGCCAGCAGCTTACCCACAGCTAACTATGGCTACACCTTC. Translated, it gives CASSLPTANYGYTF.